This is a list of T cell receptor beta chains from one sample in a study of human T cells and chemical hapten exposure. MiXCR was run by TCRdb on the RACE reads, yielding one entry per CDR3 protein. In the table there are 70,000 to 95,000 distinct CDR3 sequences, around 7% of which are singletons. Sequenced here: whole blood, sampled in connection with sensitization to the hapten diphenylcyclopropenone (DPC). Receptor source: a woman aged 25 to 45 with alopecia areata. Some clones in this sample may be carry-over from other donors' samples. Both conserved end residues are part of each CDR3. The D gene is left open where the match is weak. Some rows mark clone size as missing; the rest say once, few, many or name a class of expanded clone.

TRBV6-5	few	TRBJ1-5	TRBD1	TGTGCCAGCAGCGACACAAACAGGGGTAGCAATCAGCCCCAGCATTTT	CASSDTNRGSNQPQHF
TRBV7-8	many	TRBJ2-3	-	TGTGCCAGCAGCCCAATGGGACTTTCCACAGATACGCAGTATTTT	CASSPMGLSTDTQYF
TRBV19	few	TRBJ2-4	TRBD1	TGTGCCAGTAGTATTGAAACATGGGACAGAAAAAACATTCAGTACTTC	CASSIETWDRKNIQYF
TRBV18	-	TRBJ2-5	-	TGTGCCAGCTCCCAAAGCGGGCTCCAAGAGACCCAGTACTTC	CASSQSGLQETQYF
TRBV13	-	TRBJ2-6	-	TGTGCCAGCAGCCTCCGCACCGCCTCTGGGGCCAACGTCCTGACTTTC	CASSLRTASGANVLTF
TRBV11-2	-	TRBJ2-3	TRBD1	TGTGCCAGCAGCTCGGCCACCGGGACAGAGGGCACAGATACGCAGTATTTT	CASSSATGTEGTDTQYF
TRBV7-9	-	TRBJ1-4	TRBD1	TGTGCCAGCAGCACCCGACAGGGACTGCTGTTTTTT	CASSTRQGLLFF
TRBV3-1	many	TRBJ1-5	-	TGTGCCAGCAGCCAAGATCGAGGGCGGGGGCAGCATTTT	CASSQDRGRGQHF
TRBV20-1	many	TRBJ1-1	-	TGCAGTGCCACACAGGATGGCGGCACTGAAGCTTTCTTT	CSATQDGGTEAFF
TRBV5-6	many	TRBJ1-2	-	TGTGCCAGCAGCTTGGTTTGGCGCGAGAACTATGGCTACACCTTC	CASSLVWRENYGYTF
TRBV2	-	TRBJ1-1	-	TGTGCCAGCTATATAGTGTCGGGGGGCACTGAAGCTTTCTTT	CASYIVSGGTEAFF
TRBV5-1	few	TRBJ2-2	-	TGCGCCAGCGGACCTAACGCGGCACAGAACACCGGGGAGCTGTTTTTT	CASGPNAAQNTGELFF
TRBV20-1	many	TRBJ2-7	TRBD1	TGCAGTGCCCGACCGGGACAGTCCTACGAGCAGTACTTC	CSARPGQSYEQYF
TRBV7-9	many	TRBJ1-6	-	TGTGCCAGCAGCCTTCTAACAGGGACCCTTTCACCCCTCCACTTT	CASSLLTGTLSPLHF
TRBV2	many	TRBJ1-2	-	TGTGCCAGCAGTGAACGGGTACAGACTTCCCTGGGCTACACCTTC	CASSERVQTSLGYTF
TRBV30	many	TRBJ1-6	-	TGTGCCTGGACCACAACAGACCCCTATAATTCACCCCTCCACTTT	CAWTTTDPYNSPLHF
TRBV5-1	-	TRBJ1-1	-	TGCGCCAGCAGCTTGGTAGCGGGTAACACTGAAGCTTTCTTT	CASSLVAGNTEAFF
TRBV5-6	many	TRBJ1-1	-	TGTGCCAGCAGCTTGAACCGTGAAGCTTTCTTT	CASSLNREAFF
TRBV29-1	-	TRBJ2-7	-	TGCAGCGTTGAAGAGAGGGGGTACTCCTACGAGCAGTACTTC	CSVEERGYSYEQYF
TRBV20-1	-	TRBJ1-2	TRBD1	TGCAGTGCTACAAATCAGGGGGACTATGGCTACACCTTC	CSATNQGDYGYTF
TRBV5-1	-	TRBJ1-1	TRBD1	TGCGCCAGCAGCCCTTCCACAGGGGGCGAGACTGAAGCTTTCTTT	CASSPSTGGETEAFF
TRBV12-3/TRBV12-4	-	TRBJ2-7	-	TGTGCCAGCAGTTTCTTCCAGGGCGCCTCCTACGAGCAGTACTTC	CASSFFQGASYEQYF
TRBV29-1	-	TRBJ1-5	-	TGCAGCGTTGAAGGTTTAAGTACCAGACTTATGAATCAGCCCCAGAATTTT	CSVEGLSTRLMNQPQNF
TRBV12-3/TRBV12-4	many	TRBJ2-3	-	TGTGCCAGCAGTCCCCTACAGGTTAGCACAGATACGCAGTATTTT	CASSPLQVSTDTQYF
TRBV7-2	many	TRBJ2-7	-	TGTGCCAGCAGCCCGGGACCGCCGACCTACGAGCAGTACTTC	CASSPGPPTYEQYF
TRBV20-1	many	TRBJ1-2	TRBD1	TGCAGTGCCCTACACACAGGGGGACGGCATGGCTACACCTTC	CSALHTGGRHGYTF
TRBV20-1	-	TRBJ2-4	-	TGCAGTGCTATACAGAGCTTAGCCAAAAACATTCAGTACTTC	CSAIQSLAKNIQYF
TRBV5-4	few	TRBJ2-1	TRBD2	TGTGCCAGCAGCAAGACTAGCGGGGGGAAGGTGTTTGATGAGCAGTTCTTC	CASSKTSGGKVFDEQFF
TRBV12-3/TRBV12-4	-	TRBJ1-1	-	TGTGCCAGCACCCCGGGCCTCGTGAACACTGAAGCTTTCTTT	CASTPGLVNTEAFF